What follows are 30 T cell receptor beta chains derived from one specimen sequenced in a study of blood T cell repertoires in COVID-19. Libraries were prepared by immunoSEQ multiplex PCR; TCRdb keeps only in-frame clonotypes and omits some of them. The sample contains roughly 400,000 clones, nearly 90% of which appear only once. Material: PBMCs or T cells enriched from blood (not recorded which). The receptor source for this set is a woman aged 18-35 years who had been exposed to COVID-19.

V usage is TRBV6-2 or TRBV6-3 and J usage is TRBJ2-7; TRBD1 agrees at 9 bases. The CDR3 runs to 15 residues. CDR1 and CDR2 (germline): MNHEY, SVGEGT. V shed 3 bases and J 1 base; nucleotides not matched to a gene: 4. In DNA, the CDR3 is TGTGCCAGCAGTTATTACGGGACAGGGTCCTACGAGCAGTACTTC. It encodes CASSYYGTGSYEQYF.

This chain uses TRBV5-1 with TRBJ2-1; 7 positions agree with TRBD1. Trimming cost V 5 bases and J 5 bases; bases outside gene matches: 7. Germline V CDR1 and CDR2: SGHRS, YFSETQ. CDR3 length: 14 amino acids. The chain's CDR3 is CASRKGTADNEQFF. The CDR3 DNA reads as TGCGCCAGCAGAAAGGGGACAGCCGACAATGAGCAGTTCTTC.

The rearrangement uses TRBV20-1 and TRBJ2-5, with D possibly called TRBD1 or TRBD2 (6 bases each). The CDR3 is 11 amino acids. CDR1 is DFQATT and CDR2 is SNEGSKA in the germline V gene (reference sequence). V gave up 3 bases and J gave up 7 bases, with 9 bases separating them. CDR3 region: CSASGGGTQYF. The CDR3 DNA is TGCAGTGCTAGTGGAGGGGGGACCCAGTACTTC.

The genes are TRBV20-1 and TRBJ1-5; D gene ambiguous. The CDR3 totals 11 residues. Germline V CDR1 and CDR2: DFQATT, SNEGSKA (reference sequence). V shed 0 bases and J shed 11 bases, with 8 bases lying between them. The CDR3 loop reads CSARDPQAQHF. The CDR3, as DNA: TGCAGTGCTAGAGATCCGCAGGCCCAGCATTTT.

The V and J genes are TRBV25-1 and TRBJ2-2; D perhaps matches TRBD1 (5 bases). CDR3 length: 13 amino acids. Trimming shortened V by 1 base and J by 6 bases, and 6 bases separated the two germline ends. Germline loops: CDR1 MGHDK, CDR2 SYGVNS. The CDR3 bases are TGTGCCAGCAGTGAATGGGGCGCCGGGGAGCTGTTTTTT. Its protein product is CASSEWGAGELFF.

The chain joins TRBV7-2 to TRBJ2-5, with 11 bases identical to TRBD2. V lost 3 bases to trimming and J lost 3 bases; unmatched junction nucleotides: 6. The CDR3 is made up of 16 amino acids. The V gene's germline CDR1 is SGHTA and CDR2 FQGNSA. The CDR3 DNA follows: TGTGCCAGCAGCTTTAGGCCGACTAGCGGGGAAGAGACCCAGTACTTC. This gives the protein CASSFRPTSGEETQYF.

This sequence joins TRBV19 and TRBJ2-5; a possible D gene is TRBD1 (5 bases). V was clipped by 3 bases and J by 5 bases, with 13 bases between them. CDR1 is LNHDA and CDR2 is SQIVND in the germline V gene (reference sequence). The CDR3 is 14 amino acids. The DNA of the CDR3 is TGTGCCAGTAGTATGTCGGCAGGGTGGGAGACCCAGTACTTC. This encodes CASSMSAGWETQYF.

The chain employs TRBV3-1 (or the pseudogene TRBV3-2) and TRBJ1-2; 9 bases map to TRBD1. Losses at the gene ends were 2 bases for V and 7 bases for J; bases not matched to a gene: 8. Germline V CDR1 and CDR2: LGHDT, YNNKEL (reference sequence). The CDR3 totals 15 residues. In nucleotides, the CDR3 is TGTGCCAGCAGCCAACCGGGACAGGGAATACGTGGCTACACCTTC. The encoded protein is CASSQPGQGIRGYTF.

This chain uses TRBV5-6 with TRBJ2-7, with D perhaps matching TRBD1 (5 bases). Germline V CDR1 and CDR2: SGHDT, YYEEEE. Trimming took off 3 bases at V and 2 bases at J, with 12 bases between the two ends. This CDR3 comprises 14 residues. CDR3 residues: CASSWPDMAYEQYF. CDR3 nucleotide sequence: TGTGCCAGCAGCTGGCCGGACATGGCCTACGAGCAGTACTTC.

The chain joins TRBV7-8 to TRBJ2-1; possibly TRBD1 for D (6 bases). Germline CDR1 and CDR2: SGHVS and FQNEAQ. V dropped 3 bases and J dropped 4 bases, with 25 bases sitting between them. The CDR3 has 19 residues. CDR3 nucleotide sequence: TGTGCCAGCAGCTTCCCCCTTGGTAGCAGGGGCCTCAAATACAATGAGCAGTTCTTC. Protein: CASSFPLGSRGLKYNEQFF.

V usage is TRBV4-3 and J usage is TRBJ2-7, with 9 bases matching TRBD1. The germline V gene encodes CDR1 LGHNA and CDR2 YSLEER. The CDR3 extends over 15 amino acids. The V gene end was trimmed by 4 bases and the J gene end by 4 bases; junction bases not matched to a gene: 8. The CDR3 bases are TGCGCCAGCAGCCCCGGCGGGACAGGGAGGTACGAGCAGTACTTC. Residues: CASSPGGTGRYEQYF.

CDR3 loop: CASRTSGGAYNEQYF. CDR3 in DNA: TGTGCCAGCAGGACTAGCGGGGGGGCTTACAACGAGCAGTACTTC. This chain connects TRBV28 to TRBJ2-7; 14 bases agree with TRBD2. The CDR3 has 15 residues. V lost 6 bases and J lost 5; bases outside the gene matches: 6. In germline, CDR1 is MDHEN, CDR2 SYDVKM.

The chain recombines TRBV28 with TRBJ2-5; 7 bases are a match to TRBD2. In germline, CDR1 is MDHEN, CDR2 SYDVKM. The CDR3 is made up of 14 amino acids. The trim removed 6 bases at V and 7 bases at J, leaving 11 bases unmatched. Here the CDR3 reads CASSPTSSRGTQYF. CDR3 DNA sequence: TGTGCCAGCAGCCCGACTAGCTCCCGAGGGACCCAGTACTTC.

V is TRBV5-1 and J is TRBJ2-7; weak D call: TRBD2 (5 bases). CDR3 length: 15 residues. V shed 4 bases and J shed 5 bases, with 19 bases lying between them. Germline V gene sequence: CDR1 SGHRS, CDR2 YFSETQ. The CDR3 spells CASSGDKTGWDEQYF. In DNA form, the CDR3 reads TGCGCCAGCAGCGGCGACAAAACGGGGTGGGACGAGCAGTACTTC.

The rearrangement links TRBV19 to TRBJ2-1; D is unclear. V lost 6 bases and J lost 1, with 7 bases in between. The CDR3 sequence is 13 residues long. The germline gives CDR1 LNHDA, CDR2 SQIVND (reference sequence). The CDR3 is CASSRLSYNEQFF. As DNA, the CDR3 is TGTGCCAGTAGCCGGTTATCCTACAATGAGCAGTTCTTC.

The chain couples TRBV6-5 to TRBJ1-5, with a weak D call TRBD1 (6 bases). Between the trimmed V and J ends, which lost 6 bases and 3 bases, there was a span of 12 bases. This CDR3 region has 14 residues. Germline V CDR1 and CDR2: MNHEY, SVGAGI. The CDR3 loop is CASSSGHLNQPQHF. CDR3 sequence (DNA): TGTGCCAGCAGCTCGGGACACCTCAATCAGCCCCAGCATTTT.

The chain joins TRBV5-4 to TRBJ2-7; D gene ambiguous. This CDR3 has 15 amino acids. V gave up 1 base and J gave up 0 bases, with 11 bases separating them. Per germline, CDR1 SGHNT and CDR2 YYREEE (reference sequence). CDR3 sequence: CASSLKYSSSYEQYF. DNA of the CDR3: TGTGCCAGCAGCTTGAAGTATTCGAGCTCCTACGAGCAGTACTTC.

The CDR3 coding sequence is TGTGCCAGCATGCTGACAGGGGAGGGTCCCGGAGAGCAGTTCTTC. Translating gives CASMLTGEGPGEQFF. The chain is built from TRBV6-5 and TRBJ2-1; the D gene is possibly TRBD1 (8 bases). The germline V and J ends were trimmed by 7 bases and 10 bases, with 23 bases remaining between them. The CDR3 is 15 amino acids. In germline, CDR1 is MNHEY, CDR2 SVGAGI.

As to this clone: Other nucleotide sequences in the sample specify the same CDR3. V usage is TRBV30 and J usage is TRBJ1-3, with D hard to call. This CDR3 spans 14 amino acids. Per the germline V gene, CDR1 is GTSNPN and CDR2 is SVGIG (reference sequence). The V gene lost 2 bases and the J gene lost 0 bases, with 8 bases spanning the gap. The CDR3 sequence is CAWSLGSSGNTIYF. CDR3 in DNA: TGTGCCTGGAGTCTAGGGAGCTCTGGAAACACCATATATTTT.

The chain links TRBV21-1 to TRBJ1-5; the table assigns TRBD1, which was not confirmed against the DNA. TRBV21-1 is labeled a pseudogene. CDR3 length: 21 residues. CDR3 nucleotide sequence: TGTGCCAGCAGCCGGGCCGGAGGAGGGGACAGCCGCAATTATAGCAATCAGCCCCAGCATTTT. Translating it yields CASSRAGGGDSRNYSNQPQHF.

J is TRBJ2-2 and V is TRBV2; D is perhaps TRBD1 (6 bases). There are 16 residues in the CDR3. Trimming stripped 2 bases from V and 5 bases from J, with 15 bases between. CDR1 and CDR2 from the germline V gene are SNHLY and FYNNEI. Here the CDR3 reads CASSENWQGRTGELFF. For the CDR3, the DNA is TGTGCCAGCAGTGAAAATTGGCAGGGGCGAACCGGGGAGCTGTTTTTT.

The rearrangement uses TRBV11-2 and TRBJ2-1; D perhaps matches TRBD2 (6 bases). Trimming left V 3 bases short and J 5 bases short, with 14 bases between. Germline CDR1 SGHAT, CDR2 FQNNGV. CDR3 length: 15 residues. The CDR3 region has the DNA TGTGCCAGCAGCTTTATACTAGCTAGGAACAATGAGCAGTTCTTC. This encodes CASSFILARNNEQFF. Supplemented by reference TRBV11-2 and TRBJ2-1, the full variable domain reads EAGVAQSPRYKIIEKRQSVAFWCNPISGHATLYWYQQILGQGPKLLIQFQNNGVVDDSQLPKDRFSAERLKGVDSTLKIQPAKLEDSAVYLCASSFILARNNEQFFGPGTRLTVL.

The CDR3 loop reads CASRDRLAGGGNEQFF. The CDR3 region has the DNA TGTGCCAGCAGGGACCGACTAGCGGGGGGCGGGAATGAGCAGTTCTTC. This rearrangement joins TRBV2 to TRBJ2-1; 13 nucleotides agree with TRBD2. The CDR3 has 16 amino acids. Germline V CDR1 and CDR2: SNHLY, FYNNEI. The ends lost 6 bases at V and 7 bases at J; junction bases unmatched: 9.

J is TRBJ2-5 and V is TRBV12-3 or TRBV12-4; D gene uncertain. The CDR3 runs 13 residues. V was pared by 5 bases and J by 5 bases, with 12 bases between. The CDR3, as DNA: TGTGCCAGCAGTCCCCCGGTACTGGAGACCCAGTACTTC. Translated, it gives CASSPPVLETQYF.

This chain uses TRBV6-5 with TRBJ2-3; D not resolved. The germline V gene has CDR1 MNHEY and CDR2 SVGAGI. The ends were cut back, 7 bases at V and 2 bases at J, with 13 bases in the middle. The CDR3 sequence is 14 residues long. CDR3 residues: CASTRGTNTDTQYF. CDR3 DNA sequence: TGTGCCAGCACAAGAGGAACTAACACAGATACGCAGTATTTT.

This clone was detected only a few times. V gene TRBV29-1 combines with J gene TRBJ1-6, with 7 bases lining up with TRBD1. CDR1 SQVTM and CDR2 ANQGSEA come from the germline V gene. V lost 4 bases to trimming and J lost 7 bases; unmatched junction nucleotides: 4. This CDR3 is 13 amino acids long. CDR3 in amino acids: CSVGEQGNSPLHF. In DNA form, the CDR3 reads TGCAGCGTTGGGGAACAGGGGAATTCACCCCTCCACTTT.

The CDR3, as DNA: TGTGCCACCAGTGGGGCGGGAGACAGGAAGACCCAGTACTTC. It specifies CATSGAGDRKTQYF. The chain employs TRBV24-1 and TRBJ2-5; possibly TRBD2 for D (7 bases). The CDR3 has 14 amino acids. CDR1 KGHDR and CDR2 SFDVKD come from the germline V gene. V dropped 5 bases and J dropped 6 bases, with 15 bases sitting between them.

The chain carries TRBV6-6 and TRBJ2-7; possibly TRBD1 for D (6 bases). Germline V gives CDR1 MNHNY, CDR2 SVGAGI (reference sequence). Trimming took 9 bases from V and 2 from J, leaving 17 bases between them. This CDR3 has 14 amino acids. The CDR3 reads CASASWGTTYEQYF. The CDR3 DNA reads as TGTGCCAGTGCGTCTTGGGGGACAACCTACGAGCAGTACTTC.

This clone has a single count. The rearrangement uses TRBV6-5 and TRBJ2-2; D is possibly TRBD2 (6 bases). This CDR3 has 14 amino acids. Germline loops: CDR1 MNHEY, CDR2 SVGAGI. Deletions cut 8 bases from V and 5 bases from J, with 15 bases between. The CDR3 DNA reads as TGTGCCAGCTTGGAGGGGAGGTATACCGGGGAGCTGTTTTTT. This translates into CASLEGRYTGELFF.

On this clone: Additional DNA sequences in this sample encode the identical CDR3. The chain employs TRBV12-3 or TRBV12-4 and TRBJ2-5; D gene uncertain. The CDR3 length is 11 residues. V lost 6 bases and J lost 4, with 6 bases in between. CDR3 amino acids: CASSPGETQYF. The CDR3 DNA follows: TGTGCCAGCAGCCCCGGAGAGACCCAGTACTTC.